A selection of T cell receptor beta chains follows, all from one sample in a study of cytomegalovirus exposure and HLA in healthy donors. Assay: immunoSEQ multiplex PCR; the TCRdb copy retains only in-frame clones and omits some. The repertoire holds tens of thousands of clones, with nearly 70% as singletons. Sequenced sample: PBMCs. The source is a man aged 50-59 years in good health and CMV-seronegative. The CDR3 runs from the conserved cysteine through the conserved F or W. The D gene is left open where the match is weak. The size of a clone is reported for some rows only, either as once, few or many, or as a class for expanded clones.

length | J | D | V | size | DNA | CDR3
15 | TRBJ2-3 | TRBD2 | TRBV29-1 | NA | TGCAGCGTGGGACTAGCGGGGGCTCCCACAGATACGCAGTATTTT | CSVGLAGAPTDTQYF
15 | TRBJ2-5 | TRBD2 | TRBV7-9 | NA | TGTGTCAGCAGCTTTACCGGGGGGGCAAAAGAGACCCAGTACTTC | CVSSFTGGAKETQYF
13 | TRBJ1-2 | NA | TRBV5-5 | NA | TGTGCCAGCAGCTTGCCCGCAGGGGATGGCTACACCTTC | CASSLPAGDGYTF
12 | TRBJ2-7 | NA | TRBV7-9 | NA | TGTGCCAGCAGCTTCGCGGGGTACGAGCAGTACTTC | CASSFAGYEQYF
13 | TRBJ2-4 | TRBD2 | TRBV5-1 | NA | TGCGCCAGCAGCTTATCCAGCGGGGGCATTCAGTACTTC | CASSLSSGGIQYF
15 | TRBJ2-4 | NA | TRBV6-1 | NA | TGTGCCAGCAGTGAGGGCCCTTTAGCCAAAAACATTCAGTACTTC | CASSEGPLAKNIQYF
14 | TRBJ1-1 | NA | TRBV5-1 | NA | TGCGCCAGCAGCTTGCAGGGTACGAACACTGAAGCTTTCTTT | CASSLQGTNTEAFF
14 | TRBJ1-6 | TRBD1 | TRBV2 | NA | TGTGCCAGCATGCCGGACAGGGGGGGTTCACCCCTCCACTTT | CASMPDRGGSPLHF
17 | TRBJ2-6 | NA | TRBV2 | once | TGTGCCAGCAGTGTGGGCAGGGTTCGCTCTGGGGCCAACGTCCTGACTTTC | CASSVGRVRSGANVLTF
14 | TRBJ1-6 | NA | TRBV6-5 | NA | TGTGCCAGCAGTTTAGGACAGAGAGATTCACCCCTCCACTTT | CASSLGQRDSPLHF
13 | TRBJ2-7 | NA | TRBV10-3 | NA | TGTGCCATCTCTGGGGTAGGGGCCTACGAGCAGTACTTC | CAISGVGAYEQYF
15 | TRBJ2-3 | TRBD2 | TRBV4-3 | once | TGCGCCAGCAGCCAACTAGCGGGGGGGCCGGATACGCAGTATTTT | CASSQLAGGPDTQYF
14 | TRBJ1-1 | TRBD1 | TRBV6-5 | few | TGTGCCAGCAGTCGATACAGGGGGAACACTGAAGCTTTCTTT | CASSRYRGNTEAFF
12 | TRBJ2-3 | NA | TRBV5-1 | NA | TGCGCCAGCAGCTTGGCCCAGGATACGCAGTATTTT | CASSLAQDTQYF
15 | TRBJ2-3 | TRBD2 | TRBV4-3 | NA | TGCGCCAGCAGCCACTCCGGGGGGGAGGGGGATACGCAGTATTTT | CASSHSGGEGDTQYF
19 | TRBJ1-4 | TRBD1 | TRBV30 | NA | TGTGCCTGGAGTGTTCCCACTCTTCGAAGGACAGGGCTTAATGAAAAACTGTTTTTT | CAWSVPTLRRTGLNEKLFF
15 | TRBJ2-7 | NA | TRBV5-1 | NA | TGCGCCAGCACCACGGGGGACAGTACTACCTACGAGCAGTACTTC | CASTTGDSTTYEQYF
14 | TRBJ2-2 | TRBD2 | TRBV30 | once | TGTGCCTGGAGGCTGGCGGGAGCCTCCGGGGAGCTGTTTTTT | CAWRLAGASGELFF
16 | TRBJ2-4 | TRBD1 | TRBV13 | NA | TGTGCCAGCAGCCCCGGACAGGGGAAGGCCAAAAACATTCAGTACTTC | CASSPGQGKAKNIQYF
14 | TRBJ2-7 | NA | TRBV9 | few | TGTGCCAGCAGCGTAGGGGTTAGCGTCGACGAGCAGTACTTC | CASSVGVSVDEQYF
16 | TRBJ2-2 | NA | TRBV10-1 | NA | TGCGCCAGCAGTGGCCGGGAGCGCGAGAACACCGGGGAGCTGTTTTTT | CASSGRERENTGELFF
18 | TRBJ2-6 | NA | TRBV4-1 | NA | TGCGCCAGCAGTTTCAGGGTTAGTAAGGAGTCTGGGGCCAACGTCCTGACTTTC | CASSFRVSKESGANVLTF
15 | TRBJ1-1 | TRBD1 | TRBV2 | few | TGTGCCAGCAGTGGGCCAGGGGGCGCCGGCACTGAAGCTTTCTTT | CASSGPGGAGTEAFF
19 | TRBJ2-3 | TRBD2 | TRBV9 | NA | TGTGCCAGCAGCGCAAGGGGTCTAGCGGTAACTTGGGGCACAGATACGCAGTATTTT | CASSARGLAVTWGTDTQYF
17 | TRBJ2-3 | TRBD2 | TRBV6-4 | NA | TGTGCCAGCAGTGACTCGACTAGCGGGGGGGGCACAGATACGCAGTATTTT | CASSDSTSGGGTDTQYF
15 | TRBJ1-1 | TRBD1 | TRBV6-5 | few | TGTGCCAGCAGTGCATGGGACAGGGTCACCACTGAAGCTTTCTTT | CASSAWDRVTTEAFF
14 | TRBJ1-5 | NA | TRBV5-1 | NA | TGCGCCAGCAGCTTGGGCGCCGGGGATCAGCCCCAGCATTTT | CASSLGAGDQPQHF
13 | TRBJ2-2 | TRBD1 | TRBV7-9 | once | TGTGCCAGCAGGACAGGGGGCTTCGGGGAGCTGTTTTTT | CASRTGGFGELFF
15 | TRBJ1-2 | NA | TRBV4-3 | NA | TGCGCCAGCAGCCAGAATCCGCGGGGTAACTATGGCTACACCTTC | CASSQNPRGNYGYTF
13 | TRBJ1-5 | NA | TRBV4-1 | NA | TGCGCCAGCAGCCAAGAAACGGGGCAGCCCCAGCATTTT | CASSQETGQPQHF
13 | TRBJ1-1 | NA | TRBV6-1 | NA | TGTGCCAGCAAGGGCAGGGGCAACACTGAAGCTTTCTTT | CASKGRGNTEAFF
14 | TRBJ1-1 | NA | TRBV11-2 | NA | TGTGCCAGCAGCTTAACAGGGAGAGACACTGAAGCTTTCTTT | CASSLTGRDTEAFF
16 | TRBJ2-1 | NA | TRBV4-2 | few | TGTGCCAGCAGCCAAGGCCCGGGGAACTCCTACAATGAGCAGTTCTTC | CASSQGPGNSYNEQFF
13 | TRBJ2-1 | TRBD2 | TRBV7-3 | NA | TGTGCCAGCGCTAGCGGTACCTACAATGAGCAGTTCTTC | CASASGTYNEQFF
12 | TRBJ2-5 | NA | TRBV2 | NA | TGTGCCAGCAGTCCACTCCCGCAGACCCAGTACTTC | CASSPLPQTQYF
17 | TRBJ2-2 | TRBD2 | TRBV4-3 | NA | TGCGCCAGCAGCCATGCTCTAGCGGGAGGGCACGACGGGGAGCTGTTTTTT | CASSHALAGGHDGELFF
13 | TRBJ1-1 | NA | TRBV10-3 | many | TGTGCCATCAGGAAGGGGATGAACACTGAAGCTTTCTTT | CAIRKGMNTEAFF
15 | TRBJ2-1 | TRBD2 | TRBV7-9 | few | TGTGCCAGCAGCGGTCAGGGAGGGAGAAACAATGAGCAGTTCTTC | CASSGQGGRNNEQFF
11 | TRBJ2-5 | TRBD1 | TRBV20-1 | NA | TGCAGTGCTCGGGACAGCGAGACCCAGTACTTC | CSARDSETQYF
15 | TRBJ1-3 | NA | TRBV5-1 | once | TGCGCCAGCAGCTTGGCCGAGGCATCTGGAAACACCATATATTTT | CASSLAEASGNTIYF
15 | TRBJ2-5 | TRBD2 | TRBV15 | NA | TGTGCCACCAGCGGGTGGGCGGGGGGTCAAGAGACCCAGTACTTC | CATSGWAGGQETQYF
14 | TRBJ2-1 | NA | TRBV6-1 | NA | TGTGCCAGCAGCCTTACTAGATCCTACAATGAGCAGTTCTTC | CASSLTRSYNEQFF
15 | TRBJ1-1 | NA | TRBV5-1 | NA | TGCGCCAGCAGCTTAGACAGGCCTACGAACACTGAAGCTTTCTTT | CASSLDRPTNTEAFF
12 | TRBJ2-1 | NA | TRBV5-6 | NA | TGTGCCAGCAGGAGGGTTAGGGATGAGCAGTTCTTC | CASRRVRDEQFF
14 | TRBJ2-7 | NA | TRBV10-2 | NA | TGCGCCAGCATCGGGACTTTGAGCTCCTACGAGCAGTACTTC | CASIGTLSSYEQYF
12 | TRBJ1-2 | NA | TRBV29-1 | NA | TGCAGCGTTGAAGGCACGTCGGTAGGCTACACCTTC | CSVEGTSVGYTF
13 | TRBJ1-4 | TRBD1 | TRBV5-1 | few | TGCGCCAGCCGACAGGGGTCTAATGAAAAACTGTTTTTT | CASRQGSNEKLFF
14 | TRBJ2-7 | NA | TRBV5-6 | NA | TGTGCCAGCAGCTTGTGGCAGTCATACTACGAGCAGTACTTC | CASSLWQSYYEQYF
16 | TRBJ1-5 | TRBD1 | TRBV13 | NA | TGTGCCAGCAGCTTAGGGGCCTCAGGGGGTAATCAGCCCCAGCATTTT | CASSLGASGGNQPQHF
15 | TRBJ2-7 | NA | TRBV6-5 | NA | TGTGCCAGCCTTCACGTGGGGGGTCCCTCCTACGAGCAGTACTTC | CASLHVGGPSYEQYF
12 | TRBJ2-3 | NA | TRBV19 | NA | TGTGCCAGTAGTAAACCCGGGTCAACGCAGTATTTT | CASSKPGSTQYF
15 | TRBJ2-7 | TRBD1 | TRBV7-2 | NA | TGTGCCAGCAGCAAATACCGGGACAGGGTTTCCGAGCAGTACTTC | CASSKYRDRVSEQYF
17 | TRBJ1-6 | TRBD1 | TRBV5-4 | NA | TGTGCCAGCAGCTTGAAGACAGGGGTGGAGGGCAGTTCACCCCTCCACTTT | CASSLKTGVEGSSPLHF
14 | TRBJ1-1 | NA | TRBV10-3 | NA | TGTGCCATCACTGTGACAGGTGGGAACACTGAAGCTTTCTTT | CAITVTGGNTEAFF
14 | TRBJ2-1 | NA | TRBV5-6 | NA | TGTGCCAGCAGCTCCCGTTGGAGAGTCCTTGAGCAGTTCTTC | CASSSRWRVLEQFF
14 | TRBJ2-3 | NA | TRBV11-2 | NA | TGTGCCAGCAACCCTACTGCGGGCACAGATACGCAGTATTTT | CASNPTAGTDTQYF
16 | TRBJ2-3 | TRBD1 | TRBV19 | NA | TGTGCCAGTAGTATCACCCCCGGGACAGCCACAGATACGCAGTATTTT | CASSITPGTATDTQYF
18 | TRBJ1-4 | TRBD1 | TRBV11-2 | few | TGTGCCAGCAGCTTTAGGTGGGACAGCCTTGCAACTAATGAAAAACTGTTTTTT | CASSFRWDSLATNEKLFF
16 | TRBJ1-2 | TRBD1 | TRBV5-1 | NA | TGCGCCAGCAGCTTCCGGACAGGGGGCCTTACCTATGGCTACACCTTC | CASSFRTGGLTYGYTF